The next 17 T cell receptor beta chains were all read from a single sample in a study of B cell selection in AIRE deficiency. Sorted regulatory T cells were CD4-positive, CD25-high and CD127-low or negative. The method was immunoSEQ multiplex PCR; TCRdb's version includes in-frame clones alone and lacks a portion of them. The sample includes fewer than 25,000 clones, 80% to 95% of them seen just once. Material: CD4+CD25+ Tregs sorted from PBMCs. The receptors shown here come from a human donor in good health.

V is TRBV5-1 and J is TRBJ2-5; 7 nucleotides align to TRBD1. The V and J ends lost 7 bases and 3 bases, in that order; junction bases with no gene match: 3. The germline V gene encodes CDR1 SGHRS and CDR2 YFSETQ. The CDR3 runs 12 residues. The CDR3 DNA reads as TGCGCCAGCCGGACAGGAGAAGAGACCCAGTACTTC. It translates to CASRTGEETQYF.

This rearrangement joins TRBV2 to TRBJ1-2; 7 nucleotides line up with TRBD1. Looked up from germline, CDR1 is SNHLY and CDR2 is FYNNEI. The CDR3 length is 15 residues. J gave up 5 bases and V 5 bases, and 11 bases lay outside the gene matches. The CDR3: CASSNNQQGSYGYTF. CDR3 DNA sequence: TGTGCCAGCAGTAACAACCAACAGGGGTCGTATGGCTACACCTTC. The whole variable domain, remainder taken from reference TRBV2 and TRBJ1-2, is EPEVTQTPSHQVTQMGQEVILRCVPISNHLYFYWYRQILGQKVEFLVSFYNNEISEKSEIFDDQFSVERPDGSNFTLKIRSTKLEDSAMYFCASSNNQQGSYGYTFGSGTRLTVV.

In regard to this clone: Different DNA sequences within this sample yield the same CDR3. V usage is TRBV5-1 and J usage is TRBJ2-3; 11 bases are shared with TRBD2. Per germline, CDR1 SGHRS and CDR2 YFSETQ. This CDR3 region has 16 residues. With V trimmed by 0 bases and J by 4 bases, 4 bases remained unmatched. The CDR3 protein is CASSLELAGAPDTQYF. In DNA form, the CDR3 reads TGCGCCAGCAGCTTGGAACTAGCGGGAGCACCAGATACGCAGTATTTT. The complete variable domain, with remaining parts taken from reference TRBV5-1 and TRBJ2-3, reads KAGVTQTPRYLIKTRGQQVTLSCSPISGHRSVSWYQQTPGQGLQFLFEYFSETQRNKGNFPGRFSGRQFSNSRSEMNVSTLELGDSALYLCASSLELAGAPDTQYFGPGTRLTVL.

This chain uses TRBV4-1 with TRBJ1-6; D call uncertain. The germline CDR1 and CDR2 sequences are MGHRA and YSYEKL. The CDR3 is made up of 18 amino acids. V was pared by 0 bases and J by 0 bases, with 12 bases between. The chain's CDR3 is CASSQEGEGSSYNSPLHF. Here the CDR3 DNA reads TGCGCCAGCAGCCAAGAAGGAGAAGGGAGCTCCTATAATTCACCCCTCCACTTT.

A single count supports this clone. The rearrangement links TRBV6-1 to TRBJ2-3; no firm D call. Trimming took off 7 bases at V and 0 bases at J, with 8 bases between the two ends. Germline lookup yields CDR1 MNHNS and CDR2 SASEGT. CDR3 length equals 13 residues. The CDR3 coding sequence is TGTGCCAGCAACGCCGACAGCACAGATACGCAGTATTTT. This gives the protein CASNADSTDTQYF.

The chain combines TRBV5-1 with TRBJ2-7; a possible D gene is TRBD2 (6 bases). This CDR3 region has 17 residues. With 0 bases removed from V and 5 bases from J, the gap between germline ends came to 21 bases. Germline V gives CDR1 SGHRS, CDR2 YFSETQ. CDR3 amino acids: CASSLGGGGSYTHEQYF. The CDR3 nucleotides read TGCGCCAGCAGCTTGGGGGGAGGAGGATCCTACACCCACGAGCAGTACTTC.

The CDR3 spells CASSSAQGNEKLFF. The CDR3 DNA is TGCGCCAGCAGCTCGGCACAGGGGAATGAAAAACTGTTTTTT. This chain joins TRBV5-1 and TRBJ1-4; 7 nucleotides align to TRBD1. Germline trimming cut 3 bases from V and 5 bases from J; bases unmatched to any gene: 4. This CDR3 comprises 14 residues. Germline CDR1 SGHRS, CDR2 YFSETQ.

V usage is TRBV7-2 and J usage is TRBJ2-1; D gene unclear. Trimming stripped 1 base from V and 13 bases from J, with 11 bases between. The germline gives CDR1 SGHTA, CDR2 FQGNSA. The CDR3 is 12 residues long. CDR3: CASSLGDRRQFF. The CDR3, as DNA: TGTGCCAGCAGCTTAGGCGACCGAAGACAGTTCTTC.

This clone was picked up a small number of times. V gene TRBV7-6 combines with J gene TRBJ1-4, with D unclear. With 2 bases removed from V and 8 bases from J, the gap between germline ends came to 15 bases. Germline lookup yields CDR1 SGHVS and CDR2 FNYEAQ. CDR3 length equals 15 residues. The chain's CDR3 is CASSLFGRPEEKLFF. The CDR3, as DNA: TGTGCCAGCAGCTTATTCGGCAGGCCTGAGGAAAAACTGTTTTTT.

DNA of the CDR3: TGTGCCAGTAGACCTGCAGGTCGGAGAGGGGCCTACGAGCAGTACTTC. It encodes CASRPAGRRGAYEQYF. This chain connects TRBV19 to TRBJ2-7, with D possibly called TRBD1 or TRBD2 (5 bases each). The CDR3 has 16 residues. Trimming cost V 6 bases and J 2 bases, with 20 bases left between them. The germline CDR1 and CDR2 sequences are LNHDA and SQIVND (reference sequence).

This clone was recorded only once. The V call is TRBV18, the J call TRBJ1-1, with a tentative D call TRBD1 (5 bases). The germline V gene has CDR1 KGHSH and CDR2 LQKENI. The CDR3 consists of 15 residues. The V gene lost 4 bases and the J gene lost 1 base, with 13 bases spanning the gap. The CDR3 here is CASSRTRGENTEAFF. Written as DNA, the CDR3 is TGTGCCAGCTCACGAACGAGGGGAGAGAACACTGAAGCTTTCTTT.

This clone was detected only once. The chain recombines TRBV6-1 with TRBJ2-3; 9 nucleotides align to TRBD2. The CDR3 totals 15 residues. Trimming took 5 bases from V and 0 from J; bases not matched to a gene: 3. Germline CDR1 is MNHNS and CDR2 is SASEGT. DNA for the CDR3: TGTGCCAGCAGTAAGGGACTAGCTAGCACAGATACGCAGTATTTT. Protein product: CASSKGLASTDTQYF.

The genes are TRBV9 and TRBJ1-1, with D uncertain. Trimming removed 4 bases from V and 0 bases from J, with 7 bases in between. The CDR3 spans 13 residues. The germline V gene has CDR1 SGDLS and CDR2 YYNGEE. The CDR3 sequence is CASSSGLNTEAFF. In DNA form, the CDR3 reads TGTGCCAGCAGCTCGGGTTTGAACACTGAAGCTTTCTTT.

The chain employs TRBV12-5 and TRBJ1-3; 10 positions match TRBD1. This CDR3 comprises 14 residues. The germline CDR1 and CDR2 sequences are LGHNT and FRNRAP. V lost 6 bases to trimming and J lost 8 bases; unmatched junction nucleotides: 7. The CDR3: CASGVTGGLDTIYF. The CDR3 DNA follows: TGTGCTAGTGGGGTGACAGGGGGCTTGGACACCATATATTTT.

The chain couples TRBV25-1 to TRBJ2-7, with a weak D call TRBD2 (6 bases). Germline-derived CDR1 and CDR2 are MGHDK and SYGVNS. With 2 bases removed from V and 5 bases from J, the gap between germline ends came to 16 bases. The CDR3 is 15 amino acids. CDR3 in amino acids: CASSESVAGRNEQYF. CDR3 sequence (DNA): TGTGCCAGCAGTGAAAGTGTGGCAGGGAGGAACGAGCAGTACTTC.

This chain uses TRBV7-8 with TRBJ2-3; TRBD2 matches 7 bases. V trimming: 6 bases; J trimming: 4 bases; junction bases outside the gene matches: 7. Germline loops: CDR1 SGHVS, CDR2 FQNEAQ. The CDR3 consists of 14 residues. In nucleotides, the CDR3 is TGTGCCAGCAGTACCAGGACTAGGGCAGATACGCAGTATTTT. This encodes CASSTRTRADTQYF.

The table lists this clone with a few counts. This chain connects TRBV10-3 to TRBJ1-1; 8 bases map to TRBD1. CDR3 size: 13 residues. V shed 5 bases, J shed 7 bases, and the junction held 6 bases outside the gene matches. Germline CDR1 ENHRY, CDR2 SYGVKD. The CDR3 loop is CAISTNRGNEAFF. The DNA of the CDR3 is TGTGCCATCAGTACAAACAGGGGGAATGAAGCTTTCTTT.